This is a list of T cell receptor beta chains from one sample in a study of technical replicates of blood from several donors. Produced via immunoSEQ multiplex PCR; TCRdb's table is partial and in-frame only. The table shows under 80,000 clones, with 91% occurring only once. The sample was T cells isolated from PBMCs. All receptors derive from a human donor in good health. Some clones in this sample may be carry-over from other donors' samples. CDR3s include the opening cysteine and the closing phenylalanine or tryptophan. The D gene is left open where the match is weak. The size entry is marked missing in some rows and otherwise reads once, few, many or a size class.

d_call j_call v_call clone_size cdr3_nt cdr3_aa
- TRBJ1-5 TRBV27 - TGTGCCAGCAGTTTTGATCGGGGTCGAGGGCCCCAGCATTTT CASSFDRGRGPQHF
- TRBJ2-3 TRBV1 - TGCACCAGCAGCCAAGCCACAGCACCCACAGATACGCAGTATTTT CTSSQATAPTDTQYF
TRBD2 TRBJ2-1 TRBV7-3 - TGTGCCAGCACCTTAGCGGGAGGGAGGAATGAGCAGTTCTTC CASTLAGGRNEQFF
- TRBJ1-1 TRBV7-8 - TGTGCCAGCAGCTTATCCGGGACTCCGAACACTGAAGCTTTCTTT CASSLSGTPNTEAFF
- TRBJ2-1 TRBV27 - TGTGCCAGCAGCCTCGGGAGACACAATGAGCAGTTCTTC CASSLGRHNEQFF
- TRBJ1-5 TRBV27 - TGTGCCAGCAGTTTACGGGGGGACACCTATAGCAATCAGCCCCAGCATTTT CASSLRGDTYSNQPQHF
TRBD1 TRBJ1-2 TRBV4-3 - TGCGCCAGCAGGCTTCGACAGGGCGAATTAGGCTACACCTTC CASRLRQGELGYTF
TRBD2 TRBJ2-5 TRBV6-5 - TGTGCCAGCAGTTACTCCCGAGCGGGAGGAGGGGAGACCCAGTACTTC CASSYSRAGGGETQYF
TRBD2 TRBJ2-3 TRBV4-1 - TGCGCCAGCAGCCAAGTACGGGGGAGGGAGACAGATACGCAGTATTTT CASSQVRGRETDTQYF
- TRBJ2-7 TRBV28 - TGTGCCAGCAGTTTGTGGTCGGGCTACGAGCAGTACTTC CASSLWSGYEQYF
- TRBJ1-1 TRBV5-6 - TGTGCCAGCAGCTCCTTCAGGGTAAAAGTTGGCACTGAAGCTTTCTTT CASSSFRVKVGTEAFF
- TRBJ1-4 TRBV18 few TGTGCCAGCTCACCACCTGGCGACAGTCTACTGTTTTTT CASSPPGDSLLFF
TRBD2 TRBJ2-3 TRBV7-2 - TGTGCCAGCAGCTTGAGCGGGAGAGTTACAGATACGCAGTATTTT CASSLSGRVTDTQYF
TRBD2 TRBJ2-1 TRBV5-4 - TGTGCCAGCAGCACCGGGGAGGGCTGGAATGAGCAGTTCTTC CASSTGEGWNEQFF
- TRBJ2-3 TRBV6-5 - TGTGCCAGCAGTTACTCGGGCGGGGAGGTAGATACGCAGTATTTT CASSYSGGEVDTQYF
- TRBJ2-5 TRBV6-5 - TGTGCCAGCAGTTACTCCCTGCCGTACGGAGGGGAGACCCAGTACTTC CASSYSLPYGGETQYF
- TRBJ2-1 TRBV4-3 - TGCGCCAGCAGCCAAGATGGGGGACGGGAGTTAAATGAGCAGTTCTTC CASSQDGGRELNEQFF
- TRBJ2-1 TRBV6-4 - TGTGCCAGCAGTGCAGAAGGAGCAGTCAATGAGCAGTTCTTC CASSAEGAVNEQFF
TRBD2 TRBJ2-1 TRBV29-1 - TGCAGCGTTGTGGCGGGAGGGGACAATGAGCAGTTCTTC CSVVAGGDNEQFF
- TRBJ1-3 TRBV19 - TGTGCCAGTAGTAATTCCTATACCTCTGGAAACACCATATATTTT CASSNSYTSGNTIYF
- TRBJ1-1 TRBV11-2 - TGTGCCAGCAGCTTATTTGTAGAAGCTTTCTTT CASSLFVEAFF
- TRBJ1-1 TRBV6-5 - TGTGCCAGCAGTAGCAACGGTTTTAACACTGAAGCTTTCTTT CASSSNGFNTEAFF
TRBD1 TRBJ1-2 TRBV27 - TGTGCCAGCAGTTTCTCGTATCTACAGGGACAGTTCGGGGATGGCTACACCTTC CASSFSYLQGQFGDGYTF
- TRBJ2-3 TRBV30 - TGTGCCTGGAGGGAGGAGGGAATAGATACGCAGTATTTT CAWREEGIDTQYF
- TRBJ2-5 TRBV9 - TGTGCCAGCAGCGTCTTTTCGGGTCGAGGGTTGGAGACCCAGTACTTC CASSVFSGRGLETQYF
- TRBJ1-2 TRBV7-9 - TGTGCCAGCAGCTACCGGGACACGGACCTATATGGCTACACCTTC CASSYRDTDLYGYTF
TRBD1 TRBJ2-5 TRBV7-8 - TGTGCCAGCAGCAGACCCATGACAGGGCGGGAGACCCAGTACTTC CASSRPMTGRETQYF
- TRBJ1-4 TRBV9 - TGTGCCAGCAGCGTAGGCGCGAATGAAAAACTGTTTTTT CASSVGANEKLFF
- TRBJ1-1 TRBV7-9 - TGTGCCAGCAGCTTAGAGGCAGGGACTGAAGCTTTCTTT CASSLEAGTEAFF
- TRBJ1-2 TRBV9 - TGTGCCAGCAGCCCTTCTGGGGGAGGTGGGGATGGCTACACCTTC CASSPSGGGGDGYTF
TRBD2 TRBJ2-1 TRBV25-1 - TGTGCCAGCAGTGAGACTTCACTAGCGCACAATGAGCAGTTCTTC CASSETSLAHNEQFF
TRBD1 TRBJ1-1 TRBV19 - TGTGCCAGTAGTAAACAGGGGGTGAACACTGAAGCTTTCTTT CASSKQGVNTEAFF
TRBD1 TRBJ1-1 TRBV2 - TGTGCCAGCAGGATTCAGGGGGGTGGTACTGAAGCTTTCTTT CASRIQGGGTEAFF
TRBD1 TRBJ2-5 TRBV11-1 - TGTGCCAGCAGCTTAACAGGGGTGAGGGAGACCCAGTACTTC CASSLTGVRETQYF
TRBD1 TRBJ2-7 TRBV28 - TGTGCCAGCAGTTCCACTGGACAGGGGATCTACGAGCAGTACTTC CASSSTGQGIYEQYF
TRBD2 TRBJ2-1 TRBV9 - TGTGCCAGCAGCGTGGCTAGCGGGAGTGATGAGCAGTTCTTC CASSVASGSDEQFF
- TRBJ2-7 TRBV30 - TGTGCCTGGAGTCCGGCCTACGAGCAGTACTTC CAWSPAYEQYF
- TRBJ2-7 TRBV5-1 - TGCGCCAGCAGCAGTTATCAGGGGTTTCCCTACGAGCAGTACTTC CASSSYQGFPYEQYF
TRBD1 TRBJ1-1 TRBV5-1 few TGCGCCAGCCAGACAGGGGCCATCGGCACTGAAGCTTTCTTT CASQTGAIGTEAFF
- TRBJ2-2 TRBV11-2 - TGTGCCAGCAGCTTAGTATCAGCCGGGGAGCTGTTTTTT CASSLVSAGELFF
TRBD1 TRBJ1-1 TRBV5-1 - TGCGCCAGCAGCTCAGGACAGGGAGACACTGAAGCTTTCTTT CASSSGQGDTEAFF
- TRBJ2-4 TRBV21-1 - TGTGCCAGCAGCTCTACAGGGATTCTAAGGCCATGGAACATTCAGTACTTC CASSSTGILRPWNIQYF
TRBD1 TRBJ2-1 TRBV28 - TGTGCCAGCAGTTTAGGACAGGGACGGGTAAATGAGCAGTTCTTC CASSLGQGRVNEQFF
- TRBJ2-7 TRBV5-1 once TGCGCCAGCAGCTTGGGTTCTAGCGCTGACTACGAGCAGTACTTC CASSLGSSADYEQYF
- TRBJ1-2 TRBV29-1 - TGCAGCGTTGAGCAGGGAGGCCTTAACTATGGCTACACCTTC CSVEQGGLNYGYTF
- TRBJ1-5 TRBV2 few TGTGCCAGCAGTGAGCGGCAGATCAATCAGCCCCAGCATTTT CASSERQINQPQHF
- TRBJ2-2 TRBV12-5 - TGTGCTAGTGGTTTGGTACTCCTGACAGTATTAACCGGGGAGCTGTTTTTT CASGLVLLTVLTGELFF
TRBD2 TRBJ2-3 TRBV18 - TGTGCCAGCTCACTGCGGACTAGCGGCCTCACAGATACGCAGTATTTT CASSLRTSGLTDTQYF
- TRBJ1-1 TRBV11-2 once TGTGCCAGCAGCTTAGCGCCGACAGGGAACACTGAAGCTTTCTTT CASSLAPTGNTEAFF
- TRBJ2-2 TRBV5-6 - TGTGCCAGCAGCGTCGGTACGAACACCGGGGAGCTGTTTTTT CASSVGTNTGELFF
- TRBJ2-1 TRBV25-1 - TGTGCCAGCACGCTTGGGGGACTTGAGTTCTTC CASTLGGLEFF